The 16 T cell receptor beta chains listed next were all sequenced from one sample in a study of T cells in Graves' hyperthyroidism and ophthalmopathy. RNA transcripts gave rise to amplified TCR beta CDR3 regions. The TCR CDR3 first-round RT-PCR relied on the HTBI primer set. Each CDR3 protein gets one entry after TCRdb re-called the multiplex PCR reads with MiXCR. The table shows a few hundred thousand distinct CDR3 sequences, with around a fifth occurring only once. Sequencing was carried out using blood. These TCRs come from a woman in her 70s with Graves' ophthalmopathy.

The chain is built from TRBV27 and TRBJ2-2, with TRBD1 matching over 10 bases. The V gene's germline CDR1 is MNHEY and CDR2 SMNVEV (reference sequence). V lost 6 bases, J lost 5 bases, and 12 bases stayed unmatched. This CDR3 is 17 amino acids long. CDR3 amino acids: CASRDIRDRGNTGELFF. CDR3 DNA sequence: TGTGCCAGCAGGGACATCCGGGACAGGGGTAATACCGGGGAGCTGTTTTTT.

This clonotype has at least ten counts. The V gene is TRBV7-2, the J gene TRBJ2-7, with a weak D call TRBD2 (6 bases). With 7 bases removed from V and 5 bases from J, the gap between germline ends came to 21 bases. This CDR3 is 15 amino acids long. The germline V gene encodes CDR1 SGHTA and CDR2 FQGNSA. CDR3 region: CASIPAGREDHEQYF. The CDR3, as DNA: TGTGCCAGCATCCCGGCGGGCAGGGAGGATCACGAGCAGTACTTC.

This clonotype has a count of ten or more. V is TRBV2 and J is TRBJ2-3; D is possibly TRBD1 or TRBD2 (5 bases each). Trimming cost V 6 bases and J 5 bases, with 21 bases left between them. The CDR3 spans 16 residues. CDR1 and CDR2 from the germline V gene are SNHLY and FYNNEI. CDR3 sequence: CASSEIASHGGDTQYF. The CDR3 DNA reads TGTGCCAGCAGCGAAATCGCCTCCCATGGGGGAGATACGCAGTATTTT.

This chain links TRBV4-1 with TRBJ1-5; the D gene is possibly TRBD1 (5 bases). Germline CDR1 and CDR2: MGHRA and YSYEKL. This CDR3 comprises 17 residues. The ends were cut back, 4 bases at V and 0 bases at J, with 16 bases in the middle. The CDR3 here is CASSPLPPGYSNQPQHF. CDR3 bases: TGCGCCAGCAGCCCCCTCCCCCCAGGGTATAGCAATCAGCCCCAGCATTTT.

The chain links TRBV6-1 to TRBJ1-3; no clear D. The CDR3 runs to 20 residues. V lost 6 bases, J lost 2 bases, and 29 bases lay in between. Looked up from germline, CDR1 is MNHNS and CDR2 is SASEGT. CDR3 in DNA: TGTGCCAGCAGATTGGACGGATCGACCTTGCGAAACGAAACTGGAAACACCATATATTTT. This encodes CASRLDGSTLRNETGNTIYF.

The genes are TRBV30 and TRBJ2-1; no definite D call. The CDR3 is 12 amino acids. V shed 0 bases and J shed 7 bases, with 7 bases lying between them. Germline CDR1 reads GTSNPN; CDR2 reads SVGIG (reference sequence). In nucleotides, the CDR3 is TGTGCCTGGAGTGTCCAGGAGAATGAGCAGTTCTTC. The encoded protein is CAWSVQENEQFF.

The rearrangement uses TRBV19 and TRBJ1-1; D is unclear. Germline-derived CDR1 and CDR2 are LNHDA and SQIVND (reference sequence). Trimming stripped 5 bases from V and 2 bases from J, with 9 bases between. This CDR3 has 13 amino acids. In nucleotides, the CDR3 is TGTGCCAGTAGTCCGGGTTATAACACTGAAGCTTTCTTT. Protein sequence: CASSPGYNTEAFF. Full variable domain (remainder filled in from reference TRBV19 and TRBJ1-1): DGGITQSPKYLFRKEGQNVTLSCEQNLNHDAMYWYRQDPGQGLRLIYYSQIVNDFQKGDIAEGYSVSREKKESFPLTVTSAQKNPTAFYLCASSPGYNTEAFFGQGTRLTVV.

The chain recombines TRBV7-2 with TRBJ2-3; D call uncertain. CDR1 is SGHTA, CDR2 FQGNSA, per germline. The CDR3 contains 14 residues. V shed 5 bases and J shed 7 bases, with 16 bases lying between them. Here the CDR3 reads CASSILTAKYTQYF. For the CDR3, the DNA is TGTGCCAGCAGCATCCTAACGGCTAAATATACGCAGTATTTT. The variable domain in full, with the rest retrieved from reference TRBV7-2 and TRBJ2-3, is GAGVSQSPSNKVTEKGKDVELRCDPISGHTALYWYRQSLGQGLEFLIYFQGNSAPDKSGLPSDRFSAERTGGSVSTLTIQRTQQEDSAVYLCASSILTAKYTQYFGPGTRLTVL.

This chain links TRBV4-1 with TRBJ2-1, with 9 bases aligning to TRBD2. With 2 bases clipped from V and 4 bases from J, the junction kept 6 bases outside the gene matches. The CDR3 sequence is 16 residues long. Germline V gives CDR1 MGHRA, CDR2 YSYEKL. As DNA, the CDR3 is TGCGCCAGCAGCCAAAGGGTAGCGGGAGCTTACAATGAGCAGTTCTTC. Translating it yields CASSQRVAGAYNEQFF.

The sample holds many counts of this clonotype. As DNA, the CDR3 is TGTGCCAGCAGTGAAGACTATACCACAGATACGCAGTATTTT. Its translation: CASSEDYTTDTQYF. The chain couples TRBV2 to TRBJ2-3, with D unclear. This CDR3 comprises 14 residues. Per the germline V gene, CDR1 is SNHLY and CDR2 is FYNNEI. The ends were cut back, 1 base at V and 2 bases at J, with 7 bases in the middle.

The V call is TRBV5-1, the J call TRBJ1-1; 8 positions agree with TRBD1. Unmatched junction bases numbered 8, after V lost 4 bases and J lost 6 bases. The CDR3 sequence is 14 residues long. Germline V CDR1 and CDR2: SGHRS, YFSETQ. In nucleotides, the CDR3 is TGCGCCAGCAGCCCGTCCAGGACAGGGTCTGAAGCTTTCTTT. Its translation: CASSPSRTGSEAFF. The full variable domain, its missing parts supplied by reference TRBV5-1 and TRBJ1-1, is KAGVTQTPRYLIKTRGQQVTLSCSPISGHRSVSWYQQTPGQGLQFLFEYFSETQRNKGNFPGRFSGRQFSNSRSEMNVSTLELGDSALYLCASSPSRTGSEAFFGQGTRLTVV.

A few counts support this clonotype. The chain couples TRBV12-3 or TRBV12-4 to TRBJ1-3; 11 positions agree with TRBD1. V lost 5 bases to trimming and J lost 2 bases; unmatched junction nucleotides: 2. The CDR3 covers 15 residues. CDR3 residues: CASSRTGGAGNTIYF. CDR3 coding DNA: TGTGCCAGCAGTCGGACAGGGGGCGCTGGAAACACCATATATTTT.

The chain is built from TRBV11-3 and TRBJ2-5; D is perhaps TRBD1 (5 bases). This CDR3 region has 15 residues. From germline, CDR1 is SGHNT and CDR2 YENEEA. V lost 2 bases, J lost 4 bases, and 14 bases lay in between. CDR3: CASSLSGSTGETQYF. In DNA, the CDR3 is TGTGCCAGCAGCTTAAGTGGCAGCACAGGAGAGACCCAGTACTTC. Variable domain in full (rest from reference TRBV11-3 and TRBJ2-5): EAGVVQSPRYKIIEKKQPVAFWCNPISGHNTLYWYLQNLGQGPELLIRYENEEAVDDSQLPKDRFSAERLKGVDSTLKIQPAELGDSAVYLCASSLSGSTGETQYFGPGTRLLVL.

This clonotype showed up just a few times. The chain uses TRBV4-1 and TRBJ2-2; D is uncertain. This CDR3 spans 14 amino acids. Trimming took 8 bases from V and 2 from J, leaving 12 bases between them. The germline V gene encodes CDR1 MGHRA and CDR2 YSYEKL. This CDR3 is CASGVRENTGELFF. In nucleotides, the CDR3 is TGCGCCAGCGGCGTCAGAGAAAACACCGGGGAGCTGTTTTTT.

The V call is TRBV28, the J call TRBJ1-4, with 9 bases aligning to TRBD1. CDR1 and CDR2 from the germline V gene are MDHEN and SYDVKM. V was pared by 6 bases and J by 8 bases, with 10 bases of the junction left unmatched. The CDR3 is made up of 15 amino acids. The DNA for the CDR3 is TGTGCCAGCAGCTCCACCGGGACAGGGAACGAAAAACTGTTTTTT. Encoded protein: CASSSTGTGNEKLFF.

The CDR3 bases are TGTGCCAGCAGCCAACCCTGGACAGGGAAGAACTATGGCTACACCTTC. As protein: CASSQPWTGKNYGYTF. The V and J genes are TRBV3-1 and TRBJ1-2, with TRBD1 matching 8 bases. Germline V gene lookup returns CDR1 LGHDT and CDR2 YNNKEL (reference sequence). The CDR3 is made up of 16 amino acids. Germline trimming cut 2 bases from V and 2 bases from J; bases unmatched to any gene: 7.